This TCR beta chain derives from a study of blood T cell repertoires in COVID-19. Study-level background: T cells, B-cell-depleted T cells, or PBMCs supplied cDNA or gDNA.

V was trimmed by 7 bases and J by 4 bases, leaving 11 bases between them. Germline CDR1 is MNHNY and CDR2 is SVGAGI (reference sequence). The CDR3 length is 12 residues. In the original analysis: Nucleated cell number was recorded as an estimate derived from reference gene primer amplification. The assay was immunoSEQ multiplex PCR, and TCRdb's table has in-frame clones only and misses some. V and J calls and clone size are those listed in that table; D and trimming were worked out from the DNA. Seen here are 100,000 to 150,000 clones, 88% observed once, and the top ten hold about a tenth. This clonotype originated in a man aged 50 to 59 with acute or convalescent COVID-19. Sequenced material: peripheral blood. V is TRBV6-6 and J is TRBJ2-7, with D perhaps matching TRBD1 (5 bases). The DNA of the CDR3 is TGTGCCAGCACTCCCGACAGTTACGAGCAGTACTTC. It translates to CASTPDSYEQYF.